This paragraph reports one T cell receptor (beta chain). In the original analysis: Nucleated cell counts were estimated from reference gene primer amplification. The table came from immunoSEQ multiplex PCR; TCRdb's copy has only in-frame clones and leaves some out. V, J and clone size are those of that table, while D and trimming were read from the DNA. The data hold nearly 350,000 clones, with roughly nine tenths observed a single time. The data originate from a study of blood T cell repertoires in COVID-19. Study background: The United States, Italy and Spain supplied acute and convalescent COVID-19 samples.

Participant-given clinical history determined each cohort assignment. Per the germline V gene, CDR1 is SGHTA and CDR2 is FQGNSA. The CDR3 is 14 residues long. The ends were cut back, 3 bases at V and 5 bases at J, with 11 bases in the middle. This TCR came from a woman in her twenties or thirties who had recovered from COVID-19. Specimen: PBMCs or T cells enriched from blood (not recorded which). The V and J genes are TRBV7-2 and TRBJ1-5, with D perhaps TRBD1 (6 bases). CDR3: CASSLRGGDQPQHF. As DNA, the CDR3 is TGTGCCAGCAGCTTGAGGGGGGGTGATCAGCCCCAGCATTTT. Full variable domain (rest looked up from reference TRBV7-2 and TRBJ1-5): GAGVSQSPSNKVTEKGKDVELRCDPISGHTALYWYRQSLGQGLEFLIYFQGNSAPDKSGLPSDRFSAERTGGSVSTLTIQRTQQEDSAVYLCASSLRGGDQPQHFGDGTRLSIL.